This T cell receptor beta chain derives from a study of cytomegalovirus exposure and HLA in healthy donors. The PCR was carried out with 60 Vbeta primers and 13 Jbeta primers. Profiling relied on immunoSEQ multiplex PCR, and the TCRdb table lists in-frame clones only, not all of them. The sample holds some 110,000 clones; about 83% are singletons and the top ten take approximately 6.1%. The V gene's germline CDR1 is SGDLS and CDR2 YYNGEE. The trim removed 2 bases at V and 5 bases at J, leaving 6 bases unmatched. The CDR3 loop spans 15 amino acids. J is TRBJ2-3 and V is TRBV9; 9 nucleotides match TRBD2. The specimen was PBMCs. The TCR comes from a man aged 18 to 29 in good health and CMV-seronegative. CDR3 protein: CASSVLSGSGDTQYF. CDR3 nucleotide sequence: TGTGCCAGCAGCGTCCTTAGCGGGAGTGGAGATACGCAGTATTTT.